These T cell receptor beta chains were read from a single sample in a study of beta chain features in type 1 diabetes. The data were produced by immunoSEQ multiplex PCR, yet TCRdb's version contains in-frame clones alone and is incomplete. This table has 600,000 to 700,000 clones, roughly 12% appearing once. Input material: naive CD4+ T cells from blood. The receptors shown here come from a man aged 30-40 years with type 1 diabetes. CDR3s leave out the opening cysteine and the closing phenylalanine or tryptophan. Fields, in order: CDR3 protein, V gene, J gene, clone size, CDR3 length. The size of a clone is reported for some rows only, either as once, few or many, or as a class for expanded clones.

cdr3_aa: ASTIRLLVSGNTIY; v_call: TRBV2; j_call: TRBJ1-3; clone_size: .; cdr3_length: 14
cdr3_aa: ASSKGVSPLSGNTIY; v_call: TRBV2; j_call: TRBJ1-3; clone_size: few; cdr3_length: 15
cdr3_aa: SAWTGAGNEQF; v_call: TRBV29-1; j_call: TRBJ2-1; clone_size: .; cdr3_length: 11
cdr3_aa: ASSPPAGTSYEQY; v_call: TRBV18; j_call: TRBJ2-7; clone_size: few; cdr3_length: 13
cdr3_aa: ASSVRTEGGETQY; v_call: TRBV6-1; j_call: TRBJ2-5; clone_size: few; cdr3_length: 13
cdr3_aa: ASGPSGRRTSDTQY; v_call: TRBV11-2; j_call: TRBJ2-3; clone_size: few; cdr3_length: 14
cdr3_aa: ASNGRGDTEAF; v_call: TRBV4-3; j_call: TRBJ1-1; clone_size: few; cdr3_length: 11
cdr3_aa: ASSYRTGGWNYGYT; v_call: TRBV28; j_call: TRBJ1-2; clone_size: few; cdr3_length: 14
cdr3_aa: ASRTGTPVTYEQY; v_call: TRBV28; j_call: TRBJ2-7; clone_size: .; cdr3_length: 13
cdr3_aa: ASSPGVGSSPLH; v_call: TRBV7-9; j_call: TRBJ1-6; clone_size: few; cdr3_length: 12
cdr3_aa: ASSKESFSNQPQH; v_call: TRBV6-6; j_call: TRBJ1-5; clone_size: .; cdr3_length: 13
cdr3_aa: ASSRQGAPDTQY; v_call: TRBV27; j_call: TRBJ2-3; clone_size: .; cdr3_length: 12
cdr3_aa: AWSVAGAETQY; v_call: TRBV30; j_call: TRBJ2-5; clone_size: .; cdr3_length: 11
cdr3_aa: ASSSGEGQPQH; v_call: TRBV6-5; j_call: TRBJ1-5; clone_size: few; cdr3_length: 11
cdr3_aa: ASSRGADTQY; v_call: TRBV14; j_call: TRBJ2-3; clone_size: few; cdr3_length: 10
cdr3_aa: ASSYVGDSNQPQH; v_call: TRBV7-2; j_call: TRBJ1-5; clone_size: few; cdr3_length: 13
cdr3_aa: ASSDVTGASGEAF; v_call: TRBV27; j_call: TRBJ1-1; clone_size: .; cdr3_length: 13
cdr3_aa: ASSQDLGIWSPLH; v_call: TRBV4-2; j_call: TRBJ1-6; clone_size: .; cdr3_length: 13
cdr3_aa: ATGTGYGYT; v_call: TRBV6-5; j_call: TRBJ1-2; clone_size: few; cdr3_length: 9
cdr3_aa: ASSQTTRPDTQY; v_call: TRBV4-2; j_call: TRBJ2-3; clone_size: .; cdr3_length: 12
cdr3_aa: ASSPERRGISYNEQF; v_call: TRBV18; j_call: TRBJ2-1; clone_size: few; cdr3_length: 15
cdr3_aa: ASSSQGYEQY; v_call: TRBV7-2; j_call: TRBJ2-7; clone_size: .; cdr3_length: 10